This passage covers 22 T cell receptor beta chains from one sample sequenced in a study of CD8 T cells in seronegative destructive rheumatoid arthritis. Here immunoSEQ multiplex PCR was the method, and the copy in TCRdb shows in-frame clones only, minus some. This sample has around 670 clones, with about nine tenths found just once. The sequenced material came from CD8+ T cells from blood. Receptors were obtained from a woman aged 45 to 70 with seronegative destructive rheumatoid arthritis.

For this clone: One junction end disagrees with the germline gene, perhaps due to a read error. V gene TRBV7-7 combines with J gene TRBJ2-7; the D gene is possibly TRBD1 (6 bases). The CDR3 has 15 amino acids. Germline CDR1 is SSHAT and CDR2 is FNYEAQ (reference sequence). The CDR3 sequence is CASSLGTGISYEQYF. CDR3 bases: TGTGCTAGCAGCTTAGGAACAGGGATTTCCTACGAGCAGTACTTC.

The CDR3 sequence is CASSWGQGAFDEQFF. The CDR3 bases are TGTGCCAGTAGTTGGGGGCAGGGGGCATTCGATGAGCAGTTCTTC. The genes are TRBV19 and TRBJ2-1, with 8 bases identical to TRBD1. The CDR3 totals 15 residues. J was trimmed by 8 bases and V by 5 bases; bases with no gene match: 11. Germline V CDR1 and CDR2: LNHDA, SQIVND (reference sequence).

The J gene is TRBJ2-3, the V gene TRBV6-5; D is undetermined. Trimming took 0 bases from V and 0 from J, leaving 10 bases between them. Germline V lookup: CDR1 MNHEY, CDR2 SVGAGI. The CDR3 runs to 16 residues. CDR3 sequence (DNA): TGTGCCAGCAGTTACTCGAAATACGGTAGCACAGATACGCAGTATTTT. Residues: CASSYSKYGSTDTQYF.

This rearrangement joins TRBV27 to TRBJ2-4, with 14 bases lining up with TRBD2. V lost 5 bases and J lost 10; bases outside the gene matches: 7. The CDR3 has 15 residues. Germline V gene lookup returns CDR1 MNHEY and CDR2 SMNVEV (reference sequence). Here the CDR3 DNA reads TGTGCCAGCAGTCCCGGGACTAGCGGGAGAGGGATTCAGTACTTC. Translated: CASSPGTSGRGIQYF.

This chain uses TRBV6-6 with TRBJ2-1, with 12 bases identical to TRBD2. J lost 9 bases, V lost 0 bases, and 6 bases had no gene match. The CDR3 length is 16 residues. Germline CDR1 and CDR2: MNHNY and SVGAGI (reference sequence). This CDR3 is CASSYSRLAGDGEQFF. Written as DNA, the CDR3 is TGTGCCAGCAGTTACTCTCGACTAGCGGGAGATGGTGAGCAGTTCTTC.

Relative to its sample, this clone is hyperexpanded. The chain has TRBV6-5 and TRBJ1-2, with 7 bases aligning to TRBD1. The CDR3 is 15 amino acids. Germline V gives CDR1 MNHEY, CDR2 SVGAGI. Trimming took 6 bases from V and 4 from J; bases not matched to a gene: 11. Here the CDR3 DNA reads TGTGCCAGCAGCGTTCAAACAGGGGCGGCCTATGGCTACACCTTC. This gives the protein CASSVQTGAAYGYTF.

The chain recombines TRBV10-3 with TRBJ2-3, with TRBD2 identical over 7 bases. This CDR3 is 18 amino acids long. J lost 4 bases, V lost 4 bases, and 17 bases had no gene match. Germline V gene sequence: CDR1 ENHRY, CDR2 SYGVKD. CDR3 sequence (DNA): TGTGCCATCAGTGGGCCGAGATGGGCGGGGGATACCTCAGATACGCAGTATTTT. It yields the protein CAISGPRWAGDTSDTQYF.

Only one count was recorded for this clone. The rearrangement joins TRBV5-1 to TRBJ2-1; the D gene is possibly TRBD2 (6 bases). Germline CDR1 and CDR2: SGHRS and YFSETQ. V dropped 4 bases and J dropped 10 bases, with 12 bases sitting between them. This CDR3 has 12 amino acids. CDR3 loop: CASSAPGVEQFF. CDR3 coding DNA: TGCGCCAGCAGCGCACCGGGGGTGGAGCAGTTCTTC.

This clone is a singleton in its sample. CDR3 sequence (DNA): TGTGCCAGCAGCCAAGATAGAGGTGGGACTAATGAAAAACTGTTTTTT. Protein sequence: CASSQDRGGTNEKLFF. The chain couples TRBV4-2 to TRBJ1-4; D remains unclear. CDR3 length equals 16 residues. The germline gives CDR1 LGHNA, CDR2 YNFKEQ. Trimming left V 0 bases short and J 2 bases short, with 10 bases between.

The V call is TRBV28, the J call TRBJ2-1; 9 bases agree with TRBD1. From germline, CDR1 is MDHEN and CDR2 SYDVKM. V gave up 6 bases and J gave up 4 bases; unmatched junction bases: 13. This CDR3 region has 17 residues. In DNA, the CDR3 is TGTGCCAGCAGACCCTCCCCCGGGACAGGGAGTTACAATGAGCAGTTCTTC. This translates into CASRPSPGTGSYNEQFF.

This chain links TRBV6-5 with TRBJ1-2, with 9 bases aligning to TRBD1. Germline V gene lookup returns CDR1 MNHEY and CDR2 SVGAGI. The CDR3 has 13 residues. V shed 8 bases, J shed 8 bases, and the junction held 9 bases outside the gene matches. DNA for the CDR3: TGTGCCAGCGGCTACGACAGGGGGAGAGGCTACACCTTC. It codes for CASGYDRGRGYTF.

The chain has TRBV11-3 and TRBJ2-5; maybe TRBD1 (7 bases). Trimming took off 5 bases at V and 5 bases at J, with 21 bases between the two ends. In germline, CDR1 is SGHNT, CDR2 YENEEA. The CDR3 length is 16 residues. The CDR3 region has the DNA TGTGCCAGCAGCCCCTATCTGGGGGGCAGGGGGGAGACCCAGTACTTC. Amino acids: CASSPYLGGRGETQYF.

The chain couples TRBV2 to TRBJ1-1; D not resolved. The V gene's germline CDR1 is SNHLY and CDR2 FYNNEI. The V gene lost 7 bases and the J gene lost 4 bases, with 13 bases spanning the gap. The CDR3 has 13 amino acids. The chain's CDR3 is CASKAGGLTEAFF. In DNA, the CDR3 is TGTGCCAGCAAGGCCGGAGGGCTCACTGAAGCTTTCTTT.

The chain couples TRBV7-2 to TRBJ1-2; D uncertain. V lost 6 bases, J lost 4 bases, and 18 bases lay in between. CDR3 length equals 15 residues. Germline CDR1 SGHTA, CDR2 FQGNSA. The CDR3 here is CASSSLPPGPYGYTF. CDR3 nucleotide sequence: TGTGCCAGCAGTTCCCTTCCCCCAGGCCCCTATGGCTACACCTTC.

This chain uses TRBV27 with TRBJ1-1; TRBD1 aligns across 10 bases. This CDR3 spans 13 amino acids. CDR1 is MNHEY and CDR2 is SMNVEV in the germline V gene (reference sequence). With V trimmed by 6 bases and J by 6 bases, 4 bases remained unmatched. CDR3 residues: CASRTGGAAEAFF. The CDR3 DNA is TGTGCCAGCAGGACAGGGGGCGCCGCTGAAGCTTTCTTT.

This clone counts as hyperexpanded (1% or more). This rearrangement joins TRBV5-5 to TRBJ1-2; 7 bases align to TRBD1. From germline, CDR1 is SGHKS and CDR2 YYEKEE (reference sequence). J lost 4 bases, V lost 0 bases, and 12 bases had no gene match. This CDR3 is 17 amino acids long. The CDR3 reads CASSLAPGTEFSYGYTF. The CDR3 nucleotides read TGTGCCAGCAGCTTGGCTCCTGGGACAGAATTTAGCTATGGCTACACCTTC.

Here the CDR3 DNA reads TGCGCCAGCAGCCAAAGTTGGGACAGGGGTTTCAATGAGCAGTTCTTC. Its protein product is CASSQSWDRGFNEQFF. The chain uses TRBV4-1 and TRBJ2-1, with 10 positions matching TRBD1. The CDR3 length is 16 residues. In germline, CDR1 is MGHRA, CDR2 YSYEKL. The V gene end was trimmed by 2 bases and the J gene end by 6 bases; junction bases not matched to a gene: 7.

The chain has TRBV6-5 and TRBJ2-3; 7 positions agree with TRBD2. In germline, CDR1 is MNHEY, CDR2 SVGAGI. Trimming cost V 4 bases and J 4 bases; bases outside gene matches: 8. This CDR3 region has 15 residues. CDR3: CASSSGGGRADTQYF. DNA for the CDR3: TGTGCCAGCAGTTCTGGGGGGGGGAGGGCAGATACGCAGTATTTT.

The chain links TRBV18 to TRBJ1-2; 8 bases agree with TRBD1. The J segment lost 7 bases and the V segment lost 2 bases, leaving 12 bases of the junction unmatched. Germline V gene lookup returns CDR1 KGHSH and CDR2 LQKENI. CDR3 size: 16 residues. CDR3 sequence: CASSPGTFDRGSGYTF. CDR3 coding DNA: TGTGCCAGCTCACCAGGGACTTTTGACAGGGGCTCTGGCTACACCTTC.

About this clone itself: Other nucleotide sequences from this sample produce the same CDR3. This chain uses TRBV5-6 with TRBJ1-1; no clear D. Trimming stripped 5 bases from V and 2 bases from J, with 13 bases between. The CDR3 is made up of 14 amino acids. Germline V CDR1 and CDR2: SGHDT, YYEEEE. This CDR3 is CASSFSGSNTEAFF. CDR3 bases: TGTGCCAGCAGTTTCAGTGGGAGCAACACTGAAGCTTTCTTT.

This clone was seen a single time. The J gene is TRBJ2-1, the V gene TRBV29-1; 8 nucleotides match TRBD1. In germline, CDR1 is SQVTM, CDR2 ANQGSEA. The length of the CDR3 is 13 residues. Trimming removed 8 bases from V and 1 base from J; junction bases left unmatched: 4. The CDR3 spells CSPHRGSYNEQFF. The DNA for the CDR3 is TGCAGCCCACACAGGGGGTCCTACAATGAGCAGTTCTTC.

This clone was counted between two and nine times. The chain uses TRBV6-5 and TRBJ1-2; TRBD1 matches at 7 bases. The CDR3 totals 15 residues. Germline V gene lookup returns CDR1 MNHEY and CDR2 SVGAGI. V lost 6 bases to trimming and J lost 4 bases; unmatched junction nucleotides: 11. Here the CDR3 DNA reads TGTGCCAGCAGCCCGCAAACAGGGGCCATCTATGGCTACACCTTC. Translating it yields CASSPQTGAIYGYTF.